One T cell receptor (beta chain) is described in this entry. With V trimmed by 1 base and J by 4 bases, 15 bases remained unmatched. The CDR3 is 18 residues long. In germline, CDR1 is LNHDA, CDR2 SQIVND (reference sequence). This entry belongs to a study of OX40 agonist ivuxolimab in advanced cancers. Study as a whole: Three patients, one with hepatocellular carcinoma and two with cutaneous melanoma, achieved partial responses.

Produced via immunoSEQ multiplex PCR; TCRdb's table is partial and in-frame only. Of under 60,000 clones listed, around 90% are singletons. This TCR was recovered from an adult with an advanced solid tumor such as melanoma, head and neck, liver or kidney cancer. This chain uses TRBV19 with TRBJ2-5; 7 bases agree with TRBD1. Material: CD4+ or CD8+ T cells sorted from blood, obtained in a trial of the OX40 agonist ivuxolimab. CDR3 amino acids: CASSIGGQAFVKGETQYF. The CDR3 nucleotides read TGTGCCAGTAGTATAGGAGGACAGGCCTTCGTGAAGGGAGAGACCCAGTACTTC.